The 27 T cell receptor beta chains below all came from one sample that was sequenced in a study of T cell changes during pregnancy in multiple sclerosis. Clones were sequenced by immunoSEQ multiplex PCR, and TCRdb holds only the in-frame ones, with some missing. The table shows 39,000 or so clones, with approximately 94% occurring only once. The sequencing here drew on CD8+ T cells from peripheral blood mononuclear cells, taken in the third trimester of pregnancy. These receptors all stem from a female donor with multiple sclerosis, enrolled in a pregnancy study.

The gene calls are TRBV13 and TRBJ2-1, with a weak D call TRBD1 (7 bases). Per germline, CDR1 PRHDT and CDR2 FYEKMQ (reference sequence). The V gene lost 5 bases and the J gene lost 2 bases, with 16 bases spanning the gap. The CDR3 loop spans 16 amino acids. DNA for the CDR3: TGTGCCAGCAGCCCCGATCGGGGGACAGCCTACAATGAGCAGTTCTTC. Translating gives CASSPDRGTAYNEQFF.

The V gene is TRBV5-4, the J gene TRBJ1-1; D unclear. CDR3 length: 13 amino acids. V lost 1 base and J 5 bases, leaving 9 bases between the germline ends. CDR1 is SGHNT and CDR2 is YYREEE in the germline V gene (reference sequence). The CDR3 protein is CASSLQVTTEAFF. Written as DNA, the CDR3 is TGTGCCAGCAGCTTGCAAGTTACTACTGAAGCTTTCTTT.

This clone was counted once. This chain links TRBV2 with TRBJ1-2; tentatively, D is TRBD1 (6 bases). Germline assignment: CDR1 SNHLY and CDR2 FYNNEI. The CDR3 runs 15 residues. V gave up 7 bases and J gave up 4 bases, with 19 bases separating them. The CDR3 DNA sequence: TGTGCCAGCACCGACAGGTTGAATCCCTCCTATGGCTACACCTTC. Encoded protein: CASTDRLNPSYGYTF.

This clone was recorded only once. V gene TRBV19 combines with J gene TRBJ1-1, with D perhaps matching TRBD1 (5 bases). The V gene's germline CDR1 is LNHDA and CDR2 SQIVND (reference sequence). Trimming cost V 2 bases and J 2 bases, with 15 bases left between them. The CDR3 length is 16 residues. The DNA of the CDR3 is TGTGCCAGTAGTATAAAAGTTTGGGGACTAAACACTGAAGCTTTCTTT. This sequence encodes CASSIKVWGLNTEAFF.

J is TRBJ1-1 and V is TRBV4-1; TRBD1 is a possible D gene (6 bases). V was pared by 0 bases and J by 5 bases, with 16 bases between. Germline CDR1 is MGHRA and CDR2 is YSYEKL. There are 16 residues in the CDR3. In DNA, the CDR3 is TGCGCCAGCAGCCAAGATCTTTGGGGCAGGGGAACTGAAGCTTTCTTT. Its protein product is CASSQDLWGRGTEAFF.

The CDR3 loop is CASNGGQGAFF. In DNA form, the CDR3 reads TGTGCCAGCAACGGCGGACAAGGTGCTTTCTTT. The chain carries TRBV9 and TRBJ1-1, with D possibly being TRBD1 (5 bases). With 6 bases removed from V and 11 bases from J, the gap between germline ends came to 14 bases. The CDR3 is 11 residues long. Germline assignment: CDR1 SGDLS and CDR2 YYNGEE.

The chain is built from TRBV9 and TRBJ2-2, with TRBD2 matching over 12 bases. This CDR3 has 18 amino acids. Germline V gene lookup returns CDR1 SGDLS and CDR2 YYNGEE. V gave up 4 bases and J gave up 8 bases; unmatched junction bases: 15. CDR3 loop: CASSSRTSGTPRNGELFF. CDR3 sequence (DNA): TGTGCCAGCAGCTCCCGGACTAGCGGGACCCCCCGGAATGGGGAGCTGTTTTTT.

The chain has TRBV4-3 and TRBJ2-1; 15 nucleotides match TRBD2. The CDR3 has 17 amino acids. The V gene end was trimmed by 0 bases and the J gene end by 8 bases; junction bases not matched to a gene: 5. Germline CDR1 is LGHNA and CDR2 is YSLEER. For the CDR3, the DNA is TGCGCCAGCAGCCAAGAACCGGGACTAGCGGGAGGAGATGAGCAGTTCTTC. Translated, it gives CASSQEPGLAGGDEQFF.

This chain uses TRBV4-3 with TRBJ2-3; TRBD2 aligns across 10 bases. The CDR3 extends over 16 amino acids. Unmatched junction bases numbered 5, after V lost 5 bases and J lost 0 bases. The V gene's germline CDR1 is LGHNA and CDR2 YSLEER. In nucleotides, the CDR3 is TGCGCCAGCAGCACCTCGACTAGCGGGAGCACAGATACGCAGTATTTT. This translates into CASSTSTSGSTDTQYF.

This chain uses TRBV7-9 with TRBJ1-4; 7 nucleotides line up with TRBD1. This CDR3 comprises 16 residues. With V trimmed by 5 bases and J by 3 bases, 9 bases remained unmatched. Germline CDR1 is SEHNR and CDR2 is FQNEAQ (reference sequence). CDR3 sequence: CASSPEQGMANEKLFF. CDR3 DNA: TGTGCCAGCAGCCCGGAACAGGGGATGGCTAATGAAAAACTGTTTTTT.

The chain recombines TRBV27 with TRBJ1-1; 12 nucleotides align to TRBD1. The CDR3 consists of 18 residues. V lost 2 bases to trimming and J lost 0 bases; unmatched junction nucleotides: 7. Germline lookup yields CDR1 MNHEY and CDR2 SMNVEV (reference sequence). The CDR3 bases are TGTGCCAGCAGTTTACACGGGACAGGGGGCTATCTGAACACTGAAGCTTTCTTT. The encoded protein is CASSLHGTGGYLNTEAFF.

This sequence joins TRBV19 and TRBJ1-1; D may be TRBD1 (6 bases). V lost 1 base, J lost 1 base, and 10 bases lay in between. Germline V CDR1 and CDR2: LNHDA, SQIVND (reference sequence). There are 15 residues in the CDR3. The CDR3 DNA reads as TGTGCCAGTAGTATAGCGACCAGGGGGAACACTGAAGCTTTCTTT. Protein product: CASSIATRGNTEAFF.

The V call is TRBV18, the J call TRBJ2-7; 10 bases align to TRBD1. Trimming cost V 3 bases and J 5 bases; bases outside gene matches: 4. The germline V gene encodes CDR1 KGHSH and CDR2 LQKENI. The CDR3 contains 14 residues. CDR3 sequence (DNA): TGTGCCAGCTCACCCGGGACAGGGGCCCACGAGCAGTACTTC. It codes for CASSPGTGAHEQYF.

The chain carries TRBV9 and TRBJ2-3, with 7 positions matching TRBD2. The CDR3 contains 15 residues. V lost 3 bases and J lost 3; bases outside the gene matches: 7. Germline V gene sequence: CDR1 SGDLS, CDR2 YYNGEE. Here the CDR3 DNA reads TGTGCCAGCAGCGGGGAGGGGACGGAGACAGATACGCAGTATTTT. Translating it yields CASSGEGTETDTQYF.

The chain links TRBV7-8 to TRBJ2-5, with D possibly matching TRBD1 (5 bases). CDR1 is SGHVS and CDR2 is FQNEAQ in the germline V gene. The CDR3 is 11 amino acids. Trimming took 1 base from V and 11 from J, leaving 8 bases between them. The CDR3 region is CASSLGAGQYF. CDR3 DNA sequence: TGTGCCAGCAGCTTAGGGGCAGGGCAGTACTTC.

In nucleotides, the CDR3 is TGCGCCGCCGTATTAGTTCTTGAAGCTTTCTTT. Translation gives CAAVLVLEAFF. The chain joins TRBV10-1 to TRBJ1-1; no clear D. This CDR3 spans 11 amino acids. Trimming pared 11 bases from V and 7 bases from J, leaving 14 bases between. CDR1 and CDR2 from the germline V gene are WNHNN and SYGVQD (reference sequence).

This clone was counted a single time. The V gene is TRBV27, the J gene TRBJ2-7; possible D gene TRBD2, 5 bases. V was clipped by 2 bases and J by 7 bases, with 18 bases between them. Germline CDR1 MNHEY, CDR2 SMNVEV (reference sequence). The CDR3 spans 15 residues. The CDR3 DNA reads as TGTGCCAGCAGTTTAGTGGTGGGAGTAGTGGTTGAGCAGTACTTC. This sequence encodes CASSLVVGVVVEQYF.

The chain couples TRBV7-9 to TRBJ2-7; 9 nucleotides line up with TRBD1. This CDR3 has 15 residues. In germline, CDR1 is SEHNR, CDR2 FQNEAQ (reference sequence). Germline trimming cut 8 bases from V and 0 bases from J; bases unmatched to any gene: 8. CDR3 region: CASLDGTGRSYEQYF. In nucleotides, the CDR3 is TGTGCCAGCCTTGACGGGACAGGGCGCTCCTACGAGCAGTACTTC.

The chain employs TRBV4-3 and TRBJ2-7; 7 bases line up with TRBD2. CDR1 is LGHNA, CDR2 YSLEER, per germline. This CDR3 comprises 16 residues. V trimming: 0 bases; J trimming: 3 bases; junction bases outside the gene matches: 8. CDR3 amino acids: CASSQDLGGSSYEQYF. CDR3 coding DNA: TGCGCCAGCAGCCAAGATCTGGGCGGGAGTAGCTACGAGCAGTACTTC.

V and J are TRBV4-2 and TRBJ2-1; no clear D gene. The length of the CDR3 is 16 residues. Germline V lookup: CDR1 LGHNA, CDR2 YNFKEQ. Trimming removed 4 bases from V and 0 bases from J, with 13 bases in between. CDR3 protein: CASSPTHSSSYNEQFF. The CDR3 DNA reads TGTGCCAGCAGCCCCACCCACAGCAGCTCCTACAATGAGCAGTTCTTC.

This chain joins TRBV27 and TRBJ1-2; D gene unclear. Germline assignment: CDR1 MNHEY and CDR2 SMNVEV (reference sequence). V was cut by 6 bases and J by 8 bases, with 19 bases left in between. The CDR3 sequence is 14 residues long. The CDR3 loop reads CASRAGNTQEGYTF. CDR3 coding DNA: TGTGCCAGCAGGGCCGGGAACACCCAAGAAGGCTACACCTTC.

The chain has TRBV7-6 and TRBJ2-3; possible D gene TRBD2, 5 bases. The length of the CDR3 is 16 residues. The germline V and J ends were trimmed by 4 bases and 1 base, with 15 bases remaining between them. CDR1 and CDR2 from the germline V gene are SGHVS and FNYEAQ. As DNA, the CDR3 is TGTGCCAGCAGCTCCGGGGTGGGAGCTGGCACAGATACGCAGTATTTT. It translates to CASSSGVGAGTDTQYF.

The V gene is TRBV29-1, the J gene TRBJ1-3, with D possibly matching TRBD1 (5 bases). The germline CDR1 and CDR2 sequences are SQVTM and ANQGSEA. The CDR3 covers 14 residues. Trimming removed 4 bases from V and 0 bases from J, with 10 bases in between. The CDR3 nucleotides are TGCAGCGTTGTAAGGGGCCTCTCTGGAAACACCATATATTTT. It specifies CSVVRGLSGNTIYF.

The rearrangement links TRBV7-3 to TRBJ2-1; 15 bases line up with TRBD2. Germline CDR1 reads SGHTA; CDR2 reads FQGTGA. The trim removed 5 bases at V and 7 bases at J, leaving 6 bases unmatched. CDR3 size: 16 residues. CDR3 loop: CASSISGLAGGNEQFF. The CDR3 DNA sequence: TGTGCCAGCAGCATATCGGGACTAGCGGGAGGTAATGAGCAGTTCTTC.

The rearrangement joins TRBV7-8 to TRBJ2-7; 7 nucleotides line up with TRBD2. The CDR3 totals 16 residues. The trim removed 3 bases at V and 3 bases at J, leaving 11 bases unmatched. CDR1 SGHVS and CDR2 FQNEAQ come from the germline V gene. The CDR3 loop reads CASSLSSGLEYYEQYF. CDR3 nucleotides: TGTGCCAGCAGCTTGTCTAGCGGCTTAGAATACTACGAGCAGTACTTC. The full variable domain, with the rest looked up from reference TRBV7-8 and TRBJ2-7, is GAGVSQSPRYKVAKRGQDVALRCDPISGHVSLFWYQQALGQGPEFLTYFQNEAQLDKSGLPSDRFFAERPEGSVSTLKIQRTQQEDSAVYLCASSLSSGLEYYEQYFGPGTRLTVT.

The J gene is TRBJ2-1, the V gene TRBV7-6, with TRBD1 identical over 9 bases. The V gene's germline CDR1 is SGHVS and CDR2 FNYEAQ. Trimming cost V 1 base and J 2 bases; bases outside gene matches: 0. The CDR3 totals 15 residues. CDR3 residues: CASSLGQGAYNEQFF. CDR3 in DNA: TGTGCCAGCAGCTTAGGACAGGGGGCCTACAATGAGCAGTTCTTC.

The chain recombines TRBV15 with TRBJ1-5; weak D call: TRBD1 (5 bases). Germline assignment: CDR1 LNHNV and CDR2 YYDKDF (reference sequence). The CDR3 has 15 residues. V dropped 0 bases and J dropped 11 bases, with 17 bases sitting between them. CDR3 loop: CATSRDTGPSMSQHF. Here the CDR3 DNA reads TGTGCCACCAGCAGAGATACAGGACCATCAATGTCCCAGCATTTT. Using reference TRBV15 and TRBJ1-5 for the parts outside the CDR3, the full variable domain is DAMVIQNPRYQVTQFGKPVTLSCSQTLNHNVMYWYQQKSSQAPKLLFHYYDKDFNNEADTPDNFQSRRPNTSFCFLDIRSPGLGDTAMYLCATSRDTGPSMSQHFGDGTRLSIL.